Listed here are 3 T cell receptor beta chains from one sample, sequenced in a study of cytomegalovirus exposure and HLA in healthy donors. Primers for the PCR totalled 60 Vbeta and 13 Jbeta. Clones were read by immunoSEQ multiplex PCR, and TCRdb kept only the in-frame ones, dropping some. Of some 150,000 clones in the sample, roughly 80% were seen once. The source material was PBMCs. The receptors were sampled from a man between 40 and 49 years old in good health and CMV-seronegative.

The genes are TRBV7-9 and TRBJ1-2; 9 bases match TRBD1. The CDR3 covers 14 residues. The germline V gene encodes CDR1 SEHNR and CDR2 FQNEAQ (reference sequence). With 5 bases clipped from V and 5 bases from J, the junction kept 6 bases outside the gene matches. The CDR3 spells CASSPRDRVYGYTF. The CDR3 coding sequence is TGTGCCAGCAGCCCCCGGGACAGGGTTTATGGCTACACCTTC.

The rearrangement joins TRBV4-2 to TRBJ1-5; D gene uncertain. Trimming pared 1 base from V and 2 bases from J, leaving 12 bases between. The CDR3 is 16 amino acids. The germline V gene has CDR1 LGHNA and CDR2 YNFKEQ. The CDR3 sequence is CASSQVAGLGNQPQHF. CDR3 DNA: TGTGCCAGCAGCCAAGTTGCAGGTTTAGGCAATCAGCCCCAGCATTTT.

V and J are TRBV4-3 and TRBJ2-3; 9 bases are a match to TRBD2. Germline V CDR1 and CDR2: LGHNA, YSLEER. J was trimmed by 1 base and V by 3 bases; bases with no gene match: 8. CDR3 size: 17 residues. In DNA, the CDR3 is TGCGCCAGCAGCCAGGGGGGTAGCGGGGGAGGCACAGATACGCAGTATTTT. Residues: CASSQGGSGGGTDTQYF.